The present T cell receptor beta chain was sequenced within a study of T cells in Graves' hyperthyroidism and ophthalmopathy (dated by TCRdb to between 2018 and 2020). Regarding the complete study: Peripheral blood samples were taken at initial diagnosis, before any treatment was given. TCR Vbeta CDR3 sequencing of 120 to 150 peripheral blood samples (43 ophthalmopathy, 75 or so hyperthyroidism and 17 progressor patients) is reported in the paper. The study also compared thyroid tissue and blood T-cell repertoires from over 5 Graves' hyperthyroidism patients. Following sampling, methimazole starting at 30 mg daily was given to hyperthyroidism patients, and high-dose intravenous methylprednisolone was given to ophthalmopathy patients. The 90 or so discovery patients were randomly split 7:3 into training and test sets. Prospective prediction of ophthalmopathy was tested in an independent validation cohort of some 20 hyperthyroidism patients and 17 patients who later progressed to ophthalmopathy. TCR V-J signatures able to tell the groups apart were searched for in a discovery cohort of 95 or so patients, of whom more than 40 had Graves' ophthalmopathy and around 56 had stable Graves' hyperthyroidism.

Concerning this clonotype: Its antigen is still unknown. This may come from a read error, since a much larger clone is one base off. Here the CDR3 omits its conserved ending phenylalanine or tryptophan, so a read error is the likely source.

Stable Graves' hyperthyroidism was defined as the absence of progression to ophthalmopathy over 18 months of follow-up. The hyperthyroidism patients were between 18 and 65 years old and newly diagnosed, with a disease duration of less than 2 months. The study excluded patients with uncontrolled infections, other autoimmune diseases, pregnancy or lactation. Clinical symptoms, serum thyroxine and TRAb, thyroid ultrasound, and orbital computed tomography formed the basis for the diagnoses. PBMCs were separated from 7.5 to 10 ml of fresh peripheral blood using Ficoll-Paque density gradient centrifugation. Total RNA was extracted using Trizol reagent, and RNA quality was assessed on an Agilent 2100 Bioanalyzer. The TCR beta CDR3 regions were amplified from the RNA transcripts. The first round of RT-PCR for the TCR CDR3 was performed with the HTBI primer set and the Qiagen OneStep RT-PCR kit. Libraries were constructed in a second round of multiplex PCR, after which size selection and purification were performed. The libraries were sequenced on an Illumina HiSeq2000 using paired-end 100 bp reads. Per the original workflow: SOAPnuke was used to process the raw data, with reads discarded if the reads contained adapters or uncalled bases, had a mean Phred below 15, or lacked an exact constant-primer or identifier match. High-quality paired reads were merged with COPE v1.2.5, and unique nucleotide sequences were defined as clonotypes. MiTCR v1.1 was used to align the clonotypes against IMGT TRBV, TRBD and TRBJ reference segments. Analysis was restricted to V-J combinations with a frequency above 0.0001, which covered roughly 99% of repertoires. A TCS score was defined as the ratio of F50 (clonal expansion) to E x V (chaos), with BLOSUM62-based TCRdist applied between CDR3 peptides within each V-J. Welch's t-statistics and random forest reduced 500 to 650 V-J features to about 13, which were used in a naive Bayes classifier (R e1071). In-frame beta chains were kept once TCRdb had trimmed the public reads at Q25 with fastp and called clones with MiXCR. All rows with the same CDR3 protein become a single entry with the most common DNA and genes. The V and J calls here are based on TCRdb, not the publication. Here the sample has 500,000 to 700,000 distinct CDR3 sequences; 16% occur a single time. Around a sixth of the sample goes to the ten largest clones.

Study-level results and caveats: In validation, the model predicted progression to ophthalmopathy a median of around six months before onset, with around 70% sensitivity and 72.22% specificity. No statistical method was used to set the sample size in advance, and investigators knew the group allocation. Blood samples also contained most of the expanded thyroid clonotypes (frequency above 0.001), which suggests that blood repertoires may reflect thyroid immune responses. In cross-validation, a model built on a 13 V-J signature told ophthalmopathy apart from stable hyperthyroidism with approximately 90% sensitivity and roughly 81% specificity, and in testing the same model reached 80%/75%.

15 amino acids form the CDR3, both terminal residues included. The only DNA kept is the CDR3, 45 bases in frame from the first base. Germline trimming: 3 bases from V, 5 bases from J; junction bases outside gene matches: 7. The chain is encoded by TRBV12-3 or TRBV12-4 joined to TRBJ2-3, with 8 junctional bases fitting TRBD2. Sample: blood. This sequence was found in a woman between 18 and 29 years old with Graves' hyperthyroidism. The CDR3 protein: CASSFAGTRLDTQYL. The DNA is TGTGCCAGCAGTTTCGCCGGGACTAGGCTAGATACGCAGTATCTT.